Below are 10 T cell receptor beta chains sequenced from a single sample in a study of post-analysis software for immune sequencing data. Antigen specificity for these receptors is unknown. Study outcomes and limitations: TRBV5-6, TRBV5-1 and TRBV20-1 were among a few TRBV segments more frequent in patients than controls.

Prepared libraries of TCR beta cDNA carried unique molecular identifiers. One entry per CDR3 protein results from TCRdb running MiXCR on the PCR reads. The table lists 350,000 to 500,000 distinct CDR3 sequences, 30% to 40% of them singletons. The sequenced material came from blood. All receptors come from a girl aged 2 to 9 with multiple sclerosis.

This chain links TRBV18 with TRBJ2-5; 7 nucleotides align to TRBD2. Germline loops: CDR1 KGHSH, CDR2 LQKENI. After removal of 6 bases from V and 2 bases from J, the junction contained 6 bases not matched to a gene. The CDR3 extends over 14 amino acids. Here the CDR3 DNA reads TGTGCCAGCTCCTTGCCAGCGGGGCAAGAGACCCAGTACTTC. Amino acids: CASSLPAGQETQYF.

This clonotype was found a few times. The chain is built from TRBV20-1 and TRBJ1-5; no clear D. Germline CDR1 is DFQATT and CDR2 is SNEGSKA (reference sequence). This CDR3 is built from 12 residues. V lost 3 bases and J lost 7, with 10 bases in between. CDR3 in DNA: TGCAGTGCTAGTCTAGGGAGCCAGCCCCAGCATTTT. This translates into CSASLGSQPQHF.

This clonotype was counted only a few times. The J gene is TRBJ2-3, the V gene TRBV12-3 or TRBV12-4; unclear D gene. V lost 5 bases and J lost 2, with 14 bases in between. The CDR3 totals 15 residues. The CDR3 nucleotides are TGTGCCAGCAGTCCGACTTTGCTCCTCACAGATACGCAGTATTTT. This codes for CASSPTLLLTDTQYF.

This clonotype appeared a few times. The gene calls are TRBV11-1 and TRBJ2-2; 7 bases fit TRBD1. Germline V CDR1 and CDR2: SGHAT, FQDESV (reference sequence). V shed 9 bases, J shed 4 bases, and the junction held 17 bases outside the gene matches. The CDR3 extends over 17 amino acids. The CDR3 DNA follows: TGTGCCAGTAAGCCTAATCCCGGGACAGCGGCCACCGGGGAGCTGTTTTTT. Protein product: CASKPNPGTAATGELFF.

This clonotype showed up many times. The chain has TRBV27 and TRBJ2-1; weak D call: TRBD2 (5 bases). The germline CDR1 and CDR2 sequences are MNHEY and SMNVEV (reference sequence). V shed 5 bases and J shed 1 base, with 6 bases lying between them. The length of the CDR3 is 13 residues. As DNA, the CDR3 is TGTGCCAGCAGTCCGGGGTCCTACAATGAGCAGTTCTTC. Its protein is CASSPGSYNEQFF.

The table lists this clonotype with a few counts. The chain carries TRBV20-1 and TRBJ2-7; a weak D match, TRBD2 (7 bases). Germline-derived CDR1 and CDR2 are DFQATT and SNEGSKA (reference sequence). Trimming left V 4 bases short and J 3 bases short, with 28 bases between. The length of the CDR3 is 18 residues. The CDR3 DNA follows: TGCAGTGCTACCCACCTTAGGGCGGGGGCCCTGGTAAGCTACGAGCAGTACTTC. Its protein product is CSATHLRAGALVSYEQYF.

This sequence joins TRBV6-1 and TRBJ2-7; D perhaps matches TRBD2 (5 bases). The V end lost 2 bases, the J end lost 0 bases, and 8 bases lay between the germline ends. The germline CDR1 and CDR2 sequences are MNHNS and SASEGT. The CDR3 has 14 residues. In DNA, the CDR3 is TGTGCCAGCAGTGAAACTAGTGGCTCCTACGAGCAGTACTTC. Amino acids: CASSETSGSYEQYF.

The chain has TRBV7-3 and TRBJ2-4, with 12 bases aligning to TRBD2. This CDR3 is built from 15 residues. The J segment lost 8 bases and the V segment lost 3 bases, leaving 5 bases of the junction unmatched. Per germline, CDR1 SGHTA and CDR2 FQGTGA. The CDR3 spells CASSLLAGGPDIQYF. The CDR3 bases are TGTGCCAGCAGCTTGCTAGCGGGGGGGCCTGACATTCAGTACTTC.

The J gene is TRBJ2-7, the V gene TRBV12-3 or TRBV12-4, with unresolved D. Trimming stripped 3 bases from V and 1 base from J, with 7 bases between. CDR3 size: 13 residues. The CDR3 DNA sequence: TGTGCCAGCAGTTTGGCCAATTCCTACGAGCAGTACTTC. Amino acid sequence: CASSLANSYEQYF.

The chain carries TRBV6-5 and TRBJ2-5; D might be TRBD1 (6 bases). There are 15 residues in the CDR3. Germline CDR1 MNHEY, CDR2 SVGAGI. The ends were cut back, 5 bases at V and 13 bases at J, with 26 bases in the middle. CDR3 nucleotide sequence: TGTGCCAGCAGTCGAAGTAACAGGGTCCGCTACGAGCGGTACTTC. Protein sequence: CASSRSNRVRYERYF.